One sample yielded the 27 T cell receptor beta chains listed below, sequenced in a study of tumor-infiltrating lymphocytes in primary liver carcinoma. TCR beta cDNA was made from 450 to 600 ng total RNA with a constant-region primer. Libraries for TCR beta were built through three nested multiplex PCR rounds, which together made up a slightly modified ARM-PCR procedure. TRBV1-TRBV30 forward primers and a C-beta reverse primer were used in the first two PCR rounds, which each ran for about 10 cycles. One entry per CDR3 protein results from TCRdb running MiXCR on the multiplex PCR reads. The sample carries about 210,000 distinct CDR3 sequences, around four fifths recorded once. Taking 20-30 mg of unsorted bulk tissue, the authors co-extracted RNA and DNA. Sample: tumor tissue from primary liver carcinoma. The receptor set was obtained from a man aged 40-49 years with primary liver carcinoma and hepatitis B virus infection.

The rearrangement uses TRBV11-2 and TRBJ2-2, with 8 bases fitting TRBD2. CDR1 is SGHAT, CDR2 FQNNGV, per germline. The CDR3 extends over 14 amino acids. The CDR3 loop is CISSKSGSTGELFF. CDR3 nucleotide sequence: TGTATCAGCAGCAAGAGCGGGAGCACCGGGGAGCTGTTTTTT. Full variable domain (missing parts from reference TRBV11-2 and TRBJ2-2): EAGVAQSPRYKIIEKRQSVAFWCNPISGHATLYWYQQILGQGPKLLIQFQNNGVVDDSQLPKDRFSAERLKGVDSTLKIQPAKLEDSAVYLCISSKSGSTGELFFGEGSRLTVL.

Notes on this clonotype: This may come from a read error, since a much larger clone is one base off. The V and J genes are TRBV24-1 and TRBJ2-5; D is possibly TRBD2 (8 bases). The germline V gene has CDR1 KGHDR and CDR2 SFDVKD. The CDR3 is 15 amino acids. The CDR3 DNA reads as TGTGCCACCAGTGATTTGGGGACAGCGGGGGAGAACCAGTACTTC. Amino acids: CATSDLGTAGENQYF.

As for this clonotype: Possible read error: a much larger clone is one base away. The rearrangement joins TRBV7-9 to TRBJ2-2; D perhaps matches TRBD2 (6 bases). The CDR3 sequence is 17 residues long. Trimming stripped 0 bases from V and 5 bases from J, with 16 bases between. CDR1 is SEHNR and CDR2 is FQNEAQ in the germline V gene (reference sequence). CDR3 coding DNA: TGTGCCAGCAGCTTAGCGTCGGGAGCCAAGTTAACCGGGGAGCTGTTTTTT. Protein product: CASSLASGAKLTGELFF.

Note on this clonotype: The junction shows a germline mismatch at one end, possibly a read error. This chain links TRBV10-3 with TRBJ2-1; D ambiguous. Germline values: CDR1 ENHRY, CDR2 SYGVKD. This CDR3 comprises 16 residues. The CDR3 region is CAIRDLPTVSYIEQFF. CDR3 nucleotides: TGCGCCATCAGAGACCTGCCGACTGTCTCCTACATTGAGCAGTTCTTC.

Of note for this clonotype: Given a much more abundant clone one base away, this may be a read error. The V and J genes are TRBV7-9 and TRBJ2-7, with D possibly TRBD2 on 5 matching bases. The germline V gene encodes CDR1 SEHNR and CDR2 FQNEAQ (reference sequence). This CDR3 spans 15 amino acids. V dropped 1 base and J dropped 2 bases, with 12 bases sitting between them. This chain's CDR3 is CASSLVGGSTYEQYF. The CDR3 nucleotides are TGTGCCAGCAGCTTAGTGGGCGGGTCAACCTACGAGCAGTACTTC.

A remark on this clonotype: The germline gene is not matched at one end of the junction; a read error may be the cause. This sequence joins TRBV5-1 and TRBJ1-1; no firm D call. CDR3 length equals 14 residues. CDR1 is SGHRS, CDR2 YFSETQ, per germline. The CDR3 coding sequence is TGCGCCAGCACTCCGGGGAACCTTAACACTGAAGCTATCTTT. Amino acid sequence: CASTPGNLNTEAIF.

The sample holds one count of this clonotype. The V and J genes are TRBV29-1 and TRBJ2-3; D call uncertain. CDR3 length: 11 amino acids. V was cut by 4 bases and J by 12 bases, with 14 bases left in between. CDR1 is SQVTM and CDR2 is ANQGSEA in the germline V gene. Here the CDR3 reads CSVVGPATQYF. The CDR3, as DNA: TGCAGCGTTGTCGGGCCCGCAACACAGTATTTT.

This clonotype was found many times. The rearrangement links TRBV29-1 to TRBJ2-1, with D unclear. From germline, CDR1 is SQVTM and CDR2 ANQGSEA. The CDR3 spans 14 residues. Trimming removed 3 bases from V and 5 bases from J, with 14 bases in between. DNA for the CDR3: TGCAGCGTTGATAAAGGTAGTGCGAACAATGAGCAGTTCTTC. Protein: CSVDKGSANNEQFF.

A note on this clonotype: The conserved phenylalanine or tryptophan is not found at the CDR3 terminus, so this likely reflects a read error. The limits of the CDR3 on the DNA are not certain, so only TCRdb's listed CDR3 is given. The gene calls are TRBV6-2 or TRBV6-3 and TRBJ1-5. Counting both end residues, the CDR3 totals 14 amino acids. The germline V gene has CDR1 MNHEY and CDR2 SVGEGT. The CDR3 is CASSESREKAHQHS.

Remarks on this clonotype: One end of the junction is discordant with germline, which a read error may explain. The genes are TRBV12-3 or TRBV12-4 and TRBJ2-7; 10 nucleotides match TRBD2. This CDR3 is built from 14 residues. The CDR3 loop reads CATSLLAGGYERYF. CDR3 DNA sequence: TGTGCCACCAGTTTGTTAGCGGGAGGCTACGAGCGGTACTTC.

This chain connects TRBV6-5 to TRBJ2-6; TRBD1 is a possible D gene (5 bases). V was clipped by 8 bases and J by 1 base, with 24 bases between them. CDR1 MNHEY and CDR2 SVGAGI come from the germline V gene. The CDR3 extends over 19 amino acids. CDR3 region: CASGRPWAGSLSGANVLTF. The CDR3 coding sequence is TGTGCCAGCGGTCGACCCTGGGCAGGGTCCTTATCTGGGGCCAACGTCCTGACTTTC.

A word on this clonotype: A much more abundant neighbour one base away suggests this may be a read error. J is TRBJ2-3 and V is TRBV5-1; D is possibly TRBD2 (7 bases). The V gene's germline CDR1 is SGHRS and CDR2 YFSETQ. The CDR3 contains 15 residues. V dropped 7 bases and J dropped 0 bases, with 15 bases sitting between them. In DNA form, the CDR3 reads TGCGCCAGCGTCAGGGGCGGGGGAAGCACAGATACGCAGTATTTT. Residues: CASVRGGGSTDTQYF.

Regarding this clonotype: Relative to the germline gene, one junction end is altered; a read error may explain this. The chain joins TRBV29-1 to TRBJ2-7, with 7 positions matching TRBD1. The CDR3 totals 13 residues. CDR1 is SQVTM and CDR2 is ANQGSEA in the germline V gene. DNA of the CDR3: TGCAGCGTTGTCCCGACAGGGCTCCAGGAGCACTACTTC. This codes for CSVVPTGLQEHYF.

V is TRBV5-6 and J is TRBJ2-1; 7 nucleotides match TRBD2. From germline, CDR1 is SGHDT and CDR2 YYEEEE. The CDR3 spans 14 residues. The trim removed 8 bases at V and 5 bases at J, leaving 10 bases unmatched. CDR3 residues: CARSGAGVDNEQFF. CDR3 in DNA: TGTGCCAGGAGCGGGGCAGGAGTGGACAATGAGCAGTTCTTC.

This clonotype appeared a single time. The CDR3 does not end in the conserved phenylalanine or tryptophan, so this is likely a read error. The chain employs TRBV13 and TRBJ2-1; D is perhaps TRBD1 (5 bases). Germline CDR1 and CDR2: PRHDT and FYEKMQ (reference sequence). CDR3 length: 16 amino acids. This CDR3 is CASSLGGMGRGNGQFL. The CDR3 DNA follows: TGTGCCAGCAGCTTAGGGGGCATGGGAAGGGGCAATGGGCAGTTCTTA.

This clonotype was detected only once. Germline is not matched at one junction end, which may reflect a read error. The chain couples TRBV7-9 to TRBJ1-1, with D hard to call. The CDR3 covers 13 residues. CDR1 SEHNR and CDR2 FQNEAQ come from the germline V gene (reference sequence). This CDR3 reads CASTLSANTEVFF. CDR3 DNA: TGTGCCAGCACCTTATCCGCGAACACTGAAGTTTTCTTT.

CDR3 loop: CSVAGVDGRSIGTQYF. CDR3 bases: TGCAGTGTCGCTGGAGTGGACGGACGTAGCATAGGTACGCAGTATTTT. V gene TRBV29-1 combines with J gene TRBJ2-3; D not resolved. The CDR3 is made up of 16 amino acids. Germline CDR1 SQVTM, CDR2 ANQGSEA.

This sequence joins TRBV11-2 and TRBJ2-5, with D perhaps matching TRBD2 (5 bases). Germline CDR1 and CDR2: SGHAT and FQNNGV. The CDR3 has 18 residues. V lost 5 bases and J lost 5, with 27 bases in between. CDR3 residues: CASSLSSIRGTGLETQYF. CDR3 DNA sequence: TGTGCCAGCAGCCTTAGCTCAATCCGGGGTACTGGGCTGGAGACCCAGTACTTC.

The chain has TRBV20-1 and TRBJ2-5; D is ambiguous. This CDR3 has 16 amino acids. The ends were cut back, 0 bases at V and 2 bases at J, with 16 bases in the middle. The germline CDR1 and CDR2 sequences are DFQATT and SNEGSKA (reference sequence). CDR3 sequence reads: CSARDPSLGFQETQYF. The CDR3, as DNA: TGCAGTGCTAGAGATCCCAGCCTAGGATTTCAAGAGACCCAGTACTTC.

At least ten counts were recorded for this clonotype. The rearrangement links TRBV5-1 to TRBJ2-7, with TRBD2 matching over 8 bases. The CDR3 is made up of 15 amino acids. Trimming at V came to 4 bases and at J to 2 bases, leaving 8 bases not matched to a gene. Germline lookup yields CDR1 SGHRS and CDR2 YFSETQ. CDR3 amino acids: CASSAGGFSTYEQYF. The DNA of the CDR3 is TGCGCCAGCAGCGCGGGGGGTTTCTCTACCTACGAGCAGTACTTC.

On this clonotype: The CDR3 end shows no conserved phenylalanine or tryptophan, and so a read error is likely. The chain carries TRBV11-2 and TRBJ2-7; D is possibly TRBD1 (5 bases). The germline gives CDR1 SGHAT, CDR2 FQNNGV. The length of the CDR3 is 14 residues. CDR3 protein: CASSFNRNSYEQYL. CDR3 nucleotides: TGTGCTAGCAGCTTTAACAGGAACTCCTACGAGCAGTACCTC.

This rearrangement joins TRBV4-1 to TRBJ2-1; D is undetermined. There are 17 residues in the CDR3. Germline CDR1 reads MGHRA; CDR2 reads YSYEKL. V lost 0 bases to trimming and J lost 13 bases, with 25 bases between them. The CDR3 loop reads CASSQDQGRYPTRDQFF. The CDR3 DNA reads TGCGCCAGCAGCCAAGATCAAGGCAGGTACCCCACTCGTGATCAGTTCTTC.

For this clonotype: The junction and the germline gene differ at one end; a read error may be behind it. The J gene is TRBJ1-1, the V gene TRBV6-2 or TRBV6-3; TRBD1 agrees at 7 bases. The CDR3 sequence is 14 residues long. Germline assignment: CDR1 MNHEY and CDR2 SVGEGT. In DNA form, the CDR3 reads TGTACCAGTAGTTACTGGCAGGGGGTAGCTGAAGCTTTCTTT. It codes for CTSSYWQGVAEAFF.

About this clonotype: Germline is not matched at one junction end, which may reflect a read error. The chain carries TRBV29-1 and TRBJ2-3; 7 bases are a match to TRBD2. This CDR3 has 12 amino acids. CDR1 SQVTM and CDR2 ANQGSEA come from the germline V gene. The CDR3 reads CSLGEGTDMQYF. As DNA, the CDR3 is TGTAGCTTAGGGGAGGGCACAGATATGCAGTATTTT.

The chain carries TRBV7-6 and TRBJ2-1, with D possibly being TRBD1 or TRBD2 (5 bases each). This CDR3 has 13 residues. Trimming removed 5 bases at V and 8 bases at J, with 13 bases between. The germline CDR1 and CDR2 sequences are SGHVS and FNYEAQ. CDR3 sequence (DNA): TGTGCCAGCAGCGTCGTCCGGGACCATGAGCAGTTCTTC. Amino acids: CASSVVRDHEQFF.

This chain links TRBV4-1 with TRBJ2-5, with unresolved D. CDR3 size: 17 residues. Germline V gene sequence: CDR1 MGHRA, CDR2 YSYEKL. The V gene lost 6 bases and the J gene lost 2 bases, with 22 bases spanning the gap. The CDR3 is CASSNPELGALQETQYF. The CDR3 DNA sequence: TGCGCCAGCAGTAACCCAGAATTGGGCGCCCTACAAGAGACCCAGTACTTC.

As to this clonotype: The junction departs from the called germline gene at one end, perhaps through a read error. The gene calls are TRBV6-2 or TRBV6-3 and TRBJ2-7, with D unclear. CDR1 and CDR2 from the germline V gene are MNHEY and SVGEGT. The CDR3 contains 15 residues. The CDR3 is CTSIKASSRSYEQYF. CDR3 sequence (DNA): TGTACCAGCATTAAGGCCAGCAGTAGGTCCTACGAGCAGTACTTC.